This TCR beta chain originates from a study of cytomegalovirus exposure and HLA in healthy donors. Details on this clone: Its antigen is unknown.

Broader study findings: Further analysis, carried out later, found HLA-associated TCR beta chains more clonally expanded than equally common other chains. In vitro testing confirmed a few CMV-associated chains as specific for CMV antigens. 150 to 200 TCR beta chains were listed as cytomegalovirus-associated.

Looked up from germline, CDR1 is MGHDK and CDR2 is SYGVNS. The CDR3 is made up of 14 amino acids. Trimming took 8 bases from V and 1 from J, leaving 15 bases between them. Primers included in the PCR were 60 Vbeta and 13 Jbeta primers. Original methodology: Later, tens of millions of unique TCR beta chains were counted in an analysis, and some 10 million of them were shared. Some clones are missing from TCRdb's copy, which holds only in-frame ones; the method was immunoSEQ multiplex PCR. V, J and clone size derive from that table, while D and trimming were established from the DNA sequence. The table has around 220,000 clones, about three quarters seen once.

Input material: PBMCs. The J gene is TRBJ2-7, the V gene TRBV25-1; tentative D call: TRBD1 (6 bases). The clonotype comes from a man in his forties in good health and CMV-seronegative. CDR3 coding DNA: TGTGCCAGCCGAAGGGGGAAGGGGTCCTACGAGCAGTACTTC. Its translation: CASRRGKGSYEQYF.